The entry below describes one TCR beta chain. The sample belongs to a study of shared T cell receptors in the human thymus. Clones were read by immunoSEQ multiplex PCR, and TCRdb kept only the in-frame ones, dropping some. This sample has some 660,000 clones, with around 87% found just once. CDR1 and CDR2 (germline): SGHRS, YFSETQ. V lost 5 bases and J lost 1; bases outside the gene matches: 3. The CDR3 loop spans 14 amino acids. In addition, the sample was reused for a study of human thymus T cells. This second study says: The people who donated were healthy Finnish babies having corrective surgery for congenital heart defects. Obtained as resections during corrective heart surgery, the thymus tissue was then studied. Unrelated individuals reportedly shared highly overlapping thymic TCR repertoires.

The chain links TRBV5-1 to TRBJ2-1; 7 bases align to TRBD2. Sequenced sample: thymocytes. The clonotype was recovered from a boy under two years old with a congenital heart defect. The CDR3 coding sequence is TGCGCCAGCAGGCCGGGACTATCCTACAATGAGCAGTTCTTC. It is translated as CASRPGLSYNEQFF.